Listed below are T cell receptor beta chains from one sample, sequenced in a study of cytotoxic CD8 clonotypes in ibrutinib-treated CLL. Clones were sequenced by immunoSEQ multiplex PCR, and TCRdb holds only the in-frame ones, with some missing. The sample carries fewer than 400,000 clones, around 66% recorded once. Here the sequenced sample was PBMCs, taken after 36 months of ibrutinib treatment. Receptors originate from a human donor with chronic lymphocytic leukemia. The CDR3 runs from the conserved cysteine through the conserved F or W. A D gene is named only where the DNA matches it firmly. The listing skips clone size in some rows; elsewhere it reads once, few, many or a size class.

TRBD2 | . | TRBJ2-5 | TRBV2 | CASSGSGGQETQYF | TGTGCCAGCAGTGGAAGCGGGGGCCAAGAGACCCAGTACTTC
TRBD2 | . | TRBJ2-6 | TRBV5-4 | CASSLQTSGFRPVLTF | TGTGCCAGCAGCTTACAGACTAGCGGGTTCCGTCCCGTCCTGACTTTC
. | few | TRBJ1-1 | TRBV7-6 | CASKASTLNTEAFF | TGTGCCAGTAAGGCTAGTACCTTGAACACTGAAGCTTTCTTT
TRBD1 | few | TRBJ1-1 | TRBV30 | CAPKWIRDRGPEAFF | TGTGCCCCGAAATGGATACGGGACAGGGGACCTGAAGCTTTCTTT
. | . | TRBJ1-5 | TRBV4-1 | CASSQVIDQPQHF | TGCGCCAGCAGCCAAGTTATCGATCAGCCCCAGCATTTT
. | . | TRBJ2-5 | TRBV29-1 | CSVATGETQYF | TGCAGCGTTGCTACAGGGGAGACCCAGTACTTC
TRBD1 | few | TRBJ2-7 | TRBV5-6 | CASSLAGTAYEQYF | TGTGCCAGCAGCTTGGCCGGGACAGCCTACGAGCAGTACTTC
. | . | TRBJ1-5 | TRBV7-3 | CASSLGAAYSNQPQHF | TGTGCCAGCAGCTTAGGGGCAGCGTATAGCAATCAGCCCCAGCATTTT
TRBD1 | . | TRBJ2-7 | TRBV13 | CASSLLLTGGYEQYF | TGTGCCAGCAGCCTCCTCCTGACAGGGGGCTACGAGCAGTACTTC
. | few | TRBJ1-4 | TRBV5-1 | CASRVTTTNEKLFF | TGCGCCAGCAGGGTGACCACAACTAATGAAAAACTGTTTTTT
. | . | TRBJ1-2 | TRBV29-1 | CSASRGTYGYTF | TGCAGCGCGTCCCGGGGGACCTATGGCTACACCTTC
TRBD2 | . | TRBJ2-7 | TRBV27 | CASSFFGGEQYF | TGTGCCAGCAGTTTTTTCGGGGGGGAGCAGTACTTC
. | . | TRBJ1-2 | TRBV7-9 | CASSLGQNGYTF | TGTGCCAGCAGCTTAGGACAGAATGGCTACACCTTC